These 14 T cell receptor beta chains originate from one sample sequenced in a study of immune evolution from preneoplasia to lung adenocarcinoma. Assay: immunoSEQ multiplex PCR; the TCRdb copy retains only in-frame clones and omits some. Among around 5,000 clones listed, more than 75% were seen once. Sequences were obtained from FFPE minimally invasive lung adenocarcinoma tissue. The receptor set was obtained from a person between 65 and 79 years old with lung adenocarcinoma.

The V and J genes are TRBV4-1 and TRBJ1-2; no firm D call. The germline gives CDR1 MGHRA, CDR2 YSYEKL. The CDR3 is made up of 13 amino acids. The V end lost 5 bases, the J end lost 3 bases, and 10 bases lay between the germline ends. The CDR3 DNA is TGCGCCAGCAGCGGGGTCGGATACTATGGCTACACCTTC. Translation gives CASSGVGYYGYTF.

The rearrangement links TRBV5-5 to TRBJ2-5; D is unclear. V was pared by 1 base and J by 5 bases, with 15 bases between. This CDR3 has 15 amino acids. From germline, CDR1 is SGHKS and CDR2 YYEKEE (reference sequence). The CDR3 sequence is CASSLSWEGRETQYF. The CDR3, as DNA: TGTGCCAGCAGCTTGTCGTGGGAAGGCCGGGAGACCCAGTACTTC.

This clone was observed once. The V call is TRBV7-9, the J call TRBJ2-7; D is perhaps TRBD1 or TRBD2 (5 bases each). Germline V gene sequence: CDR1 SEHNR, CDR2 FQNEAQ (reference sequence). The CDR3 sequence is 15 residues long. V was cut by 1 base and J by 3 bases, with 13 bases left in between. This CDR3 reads CASSLVGRGSYEQYF. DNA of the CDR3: TGTGCCAGCAGCTTAGTCGGCCGGGGCAGCTACGAGCAGTACTTC.

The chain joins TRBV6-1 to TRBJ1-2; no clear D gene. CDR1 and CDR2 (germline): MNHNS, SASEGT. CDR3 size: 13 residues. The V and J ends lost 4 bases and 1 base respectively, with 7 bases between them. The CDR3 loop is CASSAGSNYGYTF. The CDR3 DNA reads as TGTGCCAGCAGTGCGGGCAGTAACTATGGCTACACCTTC.

Written as DNA, the CDR3 is TGTGCCAGCAGCTTGGGATTGGCTAGCGGGAGGGCCTTTTACAATGAGCAGTTCTTC. Translating gives CASSLGLASGRAFYNEQFF. The chain links TRBV5-6 to TRBJ2-1, with 12 nucleotides matching TRBD2. The germline gives CDR1 SGHDT, CDR2 YYEEEE. J was trimmed by 4 bases and V by 0 bases; bases with no gene match: 11. The length of the CDR3 is 19 residues. Variable domain in full (rest from reference TRBV5-6 and TRBJ2-1): DAGVTQSPTHLIKTRGQQVTLRCSPKSGHDTVSWYQQALGQGPQFIFQYYEEEERQRGNFPDRFSGHQFPNYSSELNVNALLLGDSALYLCASSLGLASGRAFYNEQFFGPGTRLTVL.

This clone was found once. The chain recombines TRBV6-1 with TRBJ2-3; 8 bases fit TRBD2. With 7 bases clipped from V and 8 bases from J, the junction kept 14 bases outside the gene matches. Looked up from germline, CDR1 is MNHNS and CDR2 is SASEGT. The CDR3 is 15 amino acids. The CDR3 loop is CASTFSGNLWGTQYF. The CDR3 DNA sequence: TGTGCCAGCACTTTTAGCGGGAATCTCTGGGGTACGCAGTATTTT.

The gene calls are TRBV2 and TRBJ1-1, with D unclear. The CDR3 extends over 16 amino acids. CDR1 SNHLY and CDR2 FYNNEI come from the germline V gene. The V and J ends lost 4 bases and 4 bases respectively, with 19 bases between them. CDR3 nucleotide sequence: TGTGCCAGCAGTGCCCGTCCCACCAGTAGTGGCACTGAAGCTTTCTTT. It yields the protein CASSARPTSSGTEAFF.

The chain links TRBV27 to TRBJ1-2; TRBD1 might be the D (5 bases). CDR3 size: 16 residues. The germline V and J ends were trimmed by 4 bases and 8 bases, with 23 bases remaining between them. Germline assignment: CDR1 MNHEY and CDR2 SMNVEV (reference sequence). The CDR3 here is CASSYEAAGNVGGYTF. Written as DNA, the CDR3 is TGTGCCAGCAGTTATGAGGCTGCAGGGAACGTTGGGGGCTACACCTTC.

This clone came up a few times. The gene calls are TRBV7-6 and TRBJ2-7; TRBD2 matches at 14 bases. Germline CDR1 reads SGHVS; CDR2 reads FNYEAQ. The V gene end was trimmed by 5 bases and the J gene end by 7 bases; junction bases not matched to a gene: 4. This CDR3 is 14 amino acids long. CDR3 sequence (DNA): TGTGCCAGCAGCCCCGGGACTAGCGGGAGAGAGCAGTACTTC. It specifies CASSPGTSGREQYF.

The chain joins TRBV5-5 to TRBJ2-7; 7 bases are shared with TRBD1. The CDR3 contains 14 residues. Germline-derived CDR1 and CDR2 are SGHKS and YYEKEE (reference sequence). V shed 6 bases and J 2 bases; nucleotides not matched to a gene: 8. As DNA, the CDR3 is TGTGCCAGCAAACTCACAGGGGTCGCCTACGAGCAGTACTTC. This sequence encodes CASKLTGVAYEQYF.

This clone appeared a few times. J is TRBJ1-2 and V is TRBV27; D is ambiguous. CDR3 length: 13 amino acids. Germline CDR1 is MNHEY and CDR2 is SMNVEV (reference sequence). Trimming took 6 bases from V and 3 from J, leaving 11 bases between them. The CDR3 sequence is CASRTLADYGYTF. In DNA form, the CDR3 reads TGTGCCAGCAGGACTCTGGCAGACTATGGCTACACCTTC.

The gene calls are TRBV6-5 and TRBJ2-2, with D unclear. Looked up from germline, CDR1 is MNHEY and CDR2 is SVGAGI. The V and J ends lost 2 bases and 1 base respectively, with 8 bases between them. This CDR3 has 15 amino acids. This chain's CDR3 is CASSYIRGNTGELFF. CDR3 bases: TGTGCCAGCAGTTACATTCGAGGGAACACCGGGGAGCTGTTTTTT.

In DNA form, the CDR3 reads TGTGCCAGTAGTCCCCGGACACGAGATGAAGCTTTCTTT. Its translation: CASSPRTRDEAFF. The rearrangement joins TRBV19 to TRBJ1-1; D might be TRBD1 (5 bases). The germline gives CDR1 LNHDA, CDR2 SQIVND (reference sequence). The CDR3 loop spans 13 amino acids. V gave up 5 bases and J gave up 7 bases, with 14 bases separating them.

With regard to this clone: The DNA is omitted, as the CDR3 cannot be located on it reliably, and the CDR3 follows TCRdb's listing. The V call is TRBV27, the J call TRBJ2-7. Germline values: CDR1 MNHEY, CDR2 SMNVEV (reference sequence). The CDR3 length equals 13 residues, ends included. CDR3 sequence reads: CASSFGAGYEQYF.